This T cell receptor beta chain derives from a study of shared clonotypes between healthy human individuals. The assay was carried out at the deep level. When replicate PCRs were run on sorted subsets, they used 200 to 250 ng DNA, some 33,000 T cell genomes. Here immunoSEQ multiplex PCR was the method, and the copy in TCRdb shows in-frame clones only, minus some. The profile shows roughly 220,000 clones, 65% of them singletons. Per the germline V gene, CDR1 is SGDLS and CDR2 is YYNGEE. The CDR3 loop spans 14 amino acids. J lost 5 bases, V lost 2 bases, and 4 bases had no gene match. This TCR was recovered from a man aged 25-40 years in good health. Sequenced input: memory CD4+ T cells sorted from blood. The sample's subset: CD45RA-negative fraction. This chain joins TRBV9 and TRBJ2-1; 7 nucleotides match TRBD2. Here the CDR3 reads CASSVSSGNNEQFF. In DNA, the CDR3 is TGTGCCAGCAGCGTTTCTAGCGGCAACAATGAGCAGTTCTTC.